This T cell receptor beta chain was sequenced in a study of cytomegalovirus exposure and HLA in healthy donors. Study-wide findings and caveats: Most TCR sequences proved rare, with some public TCRs found in many donors. Roughly uniform sequencing depth across donors was assumed, possibly incorrectly. Upon later analysis, HLA-associated TCR beta chains proved more clonally expanded than other, equally common chains.

Worth noting for this clone: Its antigen is currently unknown. One end of the junction varies from germline; a read error may be responsible.

60 Vbeta and 13 Jbeta primers were used in PCR. TCRdb's copy holds only in-frame clones and misses some; the assay was immunoSEQ multiplex PCR. Of roughly 200,000 clones in the sample, about 9.4% were seen once. The CDR3 has 12 residues. Germline CDR1 and CDR2: SGHRS and YFSETQ. The sample was PBMCs. This TCR was sampled from a woman under 40 in good health and CMV-seropositive. The J gene is TRBJ1-1, the V gene TRBV5-1, with a possible D match to TRBD1 (6 bases). CDR3 sequence (DNA): TGCGCCAGCAGCTTGGGGGACACAGAAGCTTTCTTT. Translation: CASSLGDTEAFF. The whole variable domain, remainder taken from reference TRBV5-1 and TRBJ1-1, is KAGVTQTPRYLIKTRGQQVTLSCSPISGHRSVSWYQQTPGQGLQFLFEYFSETQRNKGNFPGRFSGRQFSNSRSEMNVSTLELGDSALYLCASSLGDTEAFFGQGTRLTVV.